This TCR beta chain came from a study of T cells in Graves' hyperthyroidism and ophthalmopathy (dated by TCRdb to about 2019). For context, the study as a whole: Peripheral blood was collected at initial diagnosis, before any treatment. To identify TCR V-J signatures that set the groups apart, the researchers used a discovery cohort of 100 or so patients, made up of 40 to 45 with Graves' ophthalmopathy and some 58 with stable Graves' hyperthyroidism. Whether ophthalmopathy could be predicted prospectively was tested in an independent validation cohort made up of 18 to 20 hyperthyroidism patients plus 17 patients who later progressed to ophthalmopathy. The roughly 100 discovery patients were randomly divided into training and test sets at a 7:3 ratio. Thyroid tissue and blood T-cell repertoires from about six Graves' hyperthyroidism patients were also compared in the study. Following sampling, methimazole starting at 30 mg daily was given to hyperthyroidism patients, and high-dose intravenous methylprednisolone was given to ophthalmopathy patients. The paper describes TCR Vbeta CDR3 sequencing of 135 peripheral blood samples, made up of some 42 ophthalmopathy patients, more than 70 hyperthyroidism patients and around 17 progressor patients.

Moderately to severely active disease, a Clinical Activity Score of at least 3, a NOSPECS grade of at least 4, and a duration under 3 months were present in ophthalmopathy patients. Exclusion was applied to patients with uncontrolled infections, other autoimmune diseases, pregnancy or lactation. Diagnoses were based on clinical symptoms, serum thyroxine and TRAb, thyroid ultrasound and orbital computed tomography. PBMCs were isolated from roughly 10 ml of fresh peripheral blood by Ficoll-Paque density gradient centrifugation. Total RNA was extracted with Trizol reagent, and quality was checked on an Agilent 2100 Bioanalyzer. General study outcomes and caveats: Most expanded thyroid clonotypes (frequency above 0.001) were also detected in blood, suggesting blood repertoires may reflect thyroid immune responses. In cross-validation, a model built on a 13 V-J signature told ophthalmopathy apart from stable hyperthyroidism with just under 90% sensitivity and 81% to 82% specificity, and in testing the same model reached 80%/75%. No statistical method was used to fix the sample size in advance, and group allocation was not hidden from the investigators. In validation, the model predicted progression to ophthalmopathy with approximately 69% sensitivity and roughly 75% specificity, a median of about 6 months before onset.

CDR1 is given as DFQATT and CDR2 as SNEGSKA, both from the germline V gene (reference sequence). V is reduced by 3 bases and J by 0 bases, leaving a spacing of 9 bases between them. There are 14 amino acids in the CDR3, from cysteine to phenylalanine inclusive. Only the CDR3 part of the read is kept: 42 bases, read in frame from the first base. The TCR beta CDR3 regions were amplified from RNA transcripts. For the first round of RT-PCR on the TCR CDR3, the HTBI primer set was used together with the Qiagen OneStep RT-PCR kit. A second multiplex PCR round built the libraries, followed by size selection and purification. Paired-end sequencing of the libraries was performed with 100 bp reads on an Illumina HiSeq2000. Per the authors' processing: SOAPnuke was used to process the raw data, removing reads that contained adapters or uncalled bases, had a mean Phred below 15, or lacked an exact match to the constant primer or identifier. High-quality paired reads were merged using COPE v1.2.5, and each unique nucleotide sequence was defined as a clonotype. MiTCR v1.1 was used to align clonotypes to the IMGT TRBV, TRBD and TRBJ reference segments. Only V-J combinations with frequency above 0.0001, covering about 99% of repertoires, were analysed. A TCS score was defined as the ratio of F50 (clonal expansion) to E x V (chaos), with BLOSUM62-based TCRdist applied between CDR3 peptides within each V-J. Welch's t-statistics and random forest reduced 450 to 600 V-J features to under 15, which were used in a naive Bayes classifier (R e1071). The raw public data were reprocessed by TCRdb itself: fastp quality trimming at Q25, MiXCR clonotype calling, in-frame beta chains only. Each CDR3 protein appears once, grouped with its most common genes and DNA. The authors' filters were not applied to this entry. The sample yields approximately 690,000 distinct CDR3 sequences; 14% were counted once. The ten largest clones add up to approximately 12% of the sample.

At least ten counts were recorded for this clonotype. Its cognate antigen has yet to be identified. No base-level quality is on record; no much larger clone is a single base apart. This TCR derives from a woman between 50 and 59 years old with Graves' ophthalmopathy. The sequenced material came from blood. The chain joins TRBV20-1 to TRBJ1-5; no D gene is confidently identified. The DNA sequence reads TGCAGTGCTAGCGGCGGAACTAGCAATCAGCCCCAGCATTTT. This sequence encodes CSASGGTSNQPQHF.